The sequence of this TCR beta chain was determined in a study of T cell responses to AZD1222 COVID-19 vaccine. The method was immunoSEQ multiplex PCR; TCRdb's version includes in-frame clones alone and lacks a portion of them. The repertoire holds roughly 120,000 clones, 93% seen once, with about 2.7% in the top ten. The CDR3 covers 13 residues. The V gene lost 3 bases and the J gene lost 4 bases, with 11 bases spanning the gap. Looked up from germline, CDR1 is SGHRS and CDR2 is YFSETQ. The sequence was collected from an adult in good health. The chain has TRBV5-1 and TRBJ2-7; the D is unclear. Here the sequenced sample was peripheral blood, taken on day 0 of AZD1222 vaccination. The CDR3 is CASSSGVGYEQYF. The DNA for the CDR3 is TGCGCCAGCAGCTCCGGCGTTGGTTACGAGCAGTACTTC. Looking up the rest from reference TRBV5-1 and TRBJ2-7 gives the full variable domain: KAGVTQTPRYLIKTRGQQVTLSCSPISGHRSVSWYQQTPGQGLQFLFEYFSETQRNKGNFPGRFSGRQFSNSRSEMNVSTLELGDSALYLCASSSGVGYEQYFGPGTRLTVT.